The 4 T cell receptor beta chains listed next were all sequenced from one sample in a study of blood T cell repertoires in COVID-19. Generated by immunoSEQ multiplex PCR, the TCRdb table keeps only in-frame clones and is missing some. The sample holds 240,000 or so clones, about 85% seen once. Material for sequencing was peripheral blood. These receptors all come from a man aged 55 to 69 who had recovered from COVID-19.

In this sample, this clone turned up many times. The rearrangement uses TRBV28 and TRBJ1-4; TRBD1 agrees at 11 bases. V lost 6 bases, J lost 7 bases, and 7 bases stayed unmatched. The CDR3 contains 15 residues. Germline CDR1 is MDHEN and CDR2 is SYDVKM. The CDR3 DNA reads TGTGCCAGCAGCAATGGACAGGGGGCGCTTGAAAAACTGTTTTTT. Translated: CASSNGQGALEKLFF.

J is TRBJ1-1 and V is TRBV6-6; D is unclear. Germline CDR1 and CDR2: MNHNY and SVGAGI (reference sequence). V lost 5 bases and J lost 12, with 19 bases in between. CDR3 length equals 13 residues. Here the CDR3 DNA reads TGTGCCAGCAGTCAAATGGTCCCACAAAAAACTTTCTTT. Translated, it gives CASSQMVPQKTFF.

The chain uses TRBV6-5 and TRBJ2-2; no clear D gene. The V end was cut by 4 bases, the J end by 4 bases, with 7 bases between. CDR1 and CDR2 from the germline V gene are MNHEY and SVGAGI. CDR3 length equals 13 residues. The CDR3 DNA reads TGTGCCAGCAGTTTCGGTTCCACCGGGGAGCTGTTTTTT. This translates into CASSFGSTGELFF.

The chain couples TRBV19 to TRBJ1-6; TRBD1 agrees at 9 bases. CDR3 size: 16 residues. The germline V gene has CDR1 LNHDA and CDR2 SQIVND (reference sequence). V shed 6 bases and J 11 bases; nucleotides not matched to a gene: 14. The CDR3 here is CASSPGTGPYRTPLHF. DNA for the CDR3: TGTGCCAGTAGCCCCGGGACAGGGCCTTATCGGACACCCCTCCACTTT.